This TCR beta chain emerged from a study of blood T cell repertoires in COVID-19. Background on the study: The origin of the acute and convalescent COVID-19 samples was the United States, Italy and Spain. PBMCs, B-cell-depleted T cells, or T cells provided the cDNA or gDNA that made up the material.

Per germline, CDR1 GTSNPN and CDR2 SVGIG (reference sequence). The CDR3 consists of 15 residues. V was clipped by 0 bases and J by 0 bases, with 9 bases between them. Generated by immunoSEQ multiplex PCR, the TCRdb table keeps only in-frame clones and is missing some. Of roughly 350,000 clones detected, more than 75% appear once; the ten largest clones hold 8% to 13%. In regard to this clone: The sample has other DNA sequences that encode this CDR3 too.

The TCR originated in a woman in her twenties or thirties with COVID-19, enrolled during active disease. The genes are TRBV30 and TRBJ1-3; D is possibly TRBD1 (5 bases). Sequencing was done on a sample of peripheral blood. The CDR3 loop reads CAWSVPRDSGNTIYF. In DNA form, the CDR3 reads TGTGCCTGGAGTGTTCCCAGGGACTCTGGAAACACCATATATTTT.